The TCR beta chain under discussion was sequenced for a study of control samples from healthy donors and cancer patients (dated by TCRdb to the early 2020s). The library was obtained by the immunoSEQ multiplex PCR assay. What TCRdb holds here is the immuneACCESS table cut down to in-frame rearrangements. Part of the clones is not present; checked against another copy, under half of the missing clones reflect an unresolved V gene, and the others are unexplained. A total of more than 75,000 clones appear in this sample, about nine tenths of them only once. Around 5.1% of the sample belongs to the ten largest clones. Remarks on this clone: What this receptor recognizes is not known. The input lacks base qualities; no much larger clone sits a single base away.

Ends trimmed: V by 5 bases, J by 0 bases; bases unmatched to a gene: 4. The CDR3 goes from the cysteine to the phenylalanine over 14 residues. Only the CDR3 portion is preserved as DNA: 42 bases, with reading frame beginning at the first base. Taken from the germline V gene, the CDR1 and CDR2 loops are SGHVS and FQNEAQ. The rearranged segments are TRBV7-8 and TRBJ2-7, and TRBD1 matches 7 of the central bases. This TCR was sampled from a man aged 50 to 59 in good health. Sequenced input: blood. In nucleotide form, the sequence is TGTGCCAGCAGCGAAGACAGGGCCTCCTACGAGCAGTACTTC. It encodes CASSEDRASYEQYF. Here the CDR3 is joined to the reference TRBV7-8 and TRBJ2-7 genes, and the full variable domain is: GAGVSQSPRYKVAKRGQDVALRCDPISGHVSLFWYQQALGQGPEFLTYFQNEAQLDKSGLPSDRFFAERPEGSVSTLKIQRTQQEDSAVYLCASSEDRASYEQYFGPGTRLTVT.